The subject of this entry is one T cell receptor beta chain. Its cognate antigen is unknown. The CDR3 contains 15 residues. Trimming at V came to 0 bases and at J to 3 bases, leaving 1 base not matched to a gene. Germline values: CDR1 LGHNA, CDR2 YNFKEQ. The entry originates in a study of cytomegalovirus exposure and HLA in healthy donors. Study context: From HLA-typed donors, an early data release held around 85 million unique TCRs. Of several hundred genotyped donors, 81% grouped in the Caucasian-associated ancestry cluster. Study observations and caveats: High specificity and sensitivity for cytomegalovirus status were reported for the classifier. Rare sequences made up most TCRs, while some public TCRs were found in many donors.

PCR involved 60 Vbeta and 13 Jbeta primers. TCRdb keeps only in-frame clones here, not all; method: immunoSEQ multiplex PCR. The sample lists about 200,000 clones; around 79% were seen once. The chain is built from TRBV4-2 and TRBJ2-3, with 9 bases lining up with TRBD1. The sample was PBMCs. The TCR was taken from a girl aged 5 to 17 in good health and CMV-seropositive. The CDR3 DNA follows: TGTGCCAGCAGCCAAGATGGGACAGGGACAGATACGCAGTATTTT. This encodes CASSQDGTGTDTQYF.